These 26 T cell receptor beta chains were all obtained from the same sample, sequenced in a study of human T cells and chemical hapten exposure. TCRdb processed the RACE reads anew with MiXCR; each CDR3 protein has one entry. The sample shows some 360,000 distinct CDR3 sequences, 4% to 6% of them seen only once. The time point is: pre-sensitization, week 0. Treatment denoted: therapeutic diphenylcyclopropenone sensitization with weekly scalp DPC. The sample was whole blood, taken in connection with sensitization to the hapten diphenylcyclopropenone (DPC). The source is a woman in her 50s with alopecia areata. Some clones in this sample may be carry-over from other donors' samples.

The chain has TRBV7-2 and TRBJ1-5, with 8 nucleotides matching TRBD1. Trimming at V came to 1 base and at J to 7 bases, leaving 6 bases not matched to a gene. CDR3 length: 15 amino acids. Germline V CDR1 and CDR2: SGHTA, FQGNSA. In nucleotides, the CDR3 is TGTGCCAGCAGCTTAGTAACAGGGGGGAGACAGCCCCAGCATTTT. The encoded protein is CASSLVTGGRQPQHF.

This clonotype was found many times. J is TRBJ2-2 and V is TRBV3-1; D is uncertain. The CDR3 runs 15 residues. Germline V CDR1 and CDR2: LGHDT, YNNKEL (reference sequence). V was clipped by 5 bases and J by 4 bases, with 14 bases between them. This CDR3 is CASSSAGWATGELFF. CDR3 DNA: TGTGCCAGCAGCTCCGCCGGTTGGGCCACCGGGGAGCTGTTTTTT. Full variable domain (missing parts from reference TRBV3-1 and TRBJ2-2): DTAVSQTPKYLVTQMGNDKSIKCEQNLGHDTMYWYKQDSKKFLKIMFSYNNKELIINETVPNRFSPKSPDKAHLNLHINSLELGDSAVYFCASSSAGWATGELFFGEGSRLTVL.

V gene TRBV4-2 combines with J gene TRBJ2-3; D not certain. The V and J ends lost 0 bases and 4 bases respectively, with 8 bases between them. CDR1 and CDR2 from the germline V gene are LGHNA and YNFKEQ. The CDR3 has 14 amino acids. Here the CDR3 reads CASSQEGGADTQYF. CDR3 nucleotide sequence: TGTGCCAGCAGCCAAGAAGGCGGCGCAGATACGCAGTATTTT.

About this clonotype itself: Given a much more abundant clone one base away, this may be a read error. The chain is built from TRBV6-5 and TRBJ2-1; D is undetermined. Germline V CDR1 and CDR2: MNHEY, SVGAGI. Between the trimmed V and J ends, which lost 4 bases and 8 bases, there was a span of 6 bases. This CDR3 spans 11 amino acids. The CDR3 coding sequence is TGTGCCAGCAGTTCCCTCCATGAGCAGTTCTTC. It encodes CASSSLHEQFF.

In this sample, this clonotype turned up many times. The V and J genes are TRBV27 and TRBJ2-7; D unclear. The ends were cut back, 10 bases at V and 6 bases at J, with 13 bases in the middle. There are 11 residues in the CDR3. The germline V gene has CDR1 MNHEY and CDR2 SMNVEV (reference sequence). The CDR3 reads CATRFALEQYF. The CDR3, as DNA: TGTGCCACCAGGTTTGCCCTCGAGCAGTACTTC.

This clonotype was detected many times. The chain recombines TRBV27 with TRBJ1-2; the D is unclear. The V gene lost 8 bases and the J gene lost 3 bases, with 7 bases spanning the gap. This CDR3 is 11 amino acids long. Germline V gene data show CDR1 as MNHEY and CDR2 as SMNVEV (reference sequence). The CDR3: CASGRYYGYTF. The CDR3 DNA reads as TGTGCCAGCGGAAGATACTATGGCTACACCTTC.

The chain uses TRBV5-1 and TRBJ1-1; D gene ambiguous. This CDR3 spans 16 amino acids. The V gene lost 0 bases and the J gene lost 0 bases, with 12 bases spanning the gap. Germline CDR1 reads SGHRS; CDR2 reads YFSETQ. CDR3 residues: CASSLEVGLMNTEAFF. The CDR3 DNA reads as TGCGCCAGCAGCTTGGAGGTCGGGTTAATGAACACTGAAGCTTTCTTT.

This clonotype was detected only a few times. J is TRBJ2-5 and V is TRBV5-1; D not resolved. Trimming left V 0 bases short and J 5 bases short, with 8 bases between. The CDR3 is 13 residues long. Germline values: CDR1 SGHRS, CDR2 YFSETQ. CDR3: CASSLAPTETQYF. The CDR3 nucleotides are TGCGCCAGCAGCTTGGCCCCCACGGAGACCCAGTACTTC.

This clonotype turned up a few times. The CDR3 spells CASSDFRDRRVGYTF. The CDR3 DNA reads TGTGCCAGCAGTGATTTCCGGGACAGGAGAGTCGGCTACACCTTC. The V and J genes are TRBV6-1 and TRBJ1-2, with 8 bases aligning to TRBD1. This CDR3 has 15 residues. Unmatched junction bases numbered 11, after V lost 3 bases and J lost 8 bases. Per the germline V gene, CDR1 is MNHNS and CDR2 is SASEGT.

The CDR3 coding sequence is TGTGCCAGCAGCCAGGAGGGGACGGCTGAAAAACTGTTTTTT. The encoded protein is CASSQEGTAEKLFF. The gene calls are TRBV3-1 and TRBJ1-4, with D possibly being TRBD1 (5 bases). The CDR3 loop spans 14 amino acids. Germline CDR1 LGHDT, CDR2 YNNKEL (reference sequence). Trimming took off 3 bases at V and 7 bases at J, with 12 bases between the two ends.

This clonotype was observed many times. The chain links TRBV9 to TRBJ2-3; 13 nucleotides line up with TRBD2. Germline CDR1 and CDR2: SGDLS and YYNGEE. This CDR3 comprises 15 residues. J lost 4 bases, V lost 7 bases, and 6 bases had no gene match. The CDR3 bases are TGTGCCAGCGCAGAGGGGACTAGCGGGGCAGATACGCAGTATTTT. Protein: CASAEGTSGADTQYF.

The rearrangement joins TRBV2 to TRBJ2-7; TRBD2 aligns across 7 bases. The CDR3 contains 16 residues. The V and J ends lost 2 bases and 1 base, in that order; junction bases with no gene match: 8. Germline loops: CDR1 SNHLY, CDR2 FYNNEI. The CDR3 region is CASSERGDYFSYEQYF. In DNA, the CDR3 is TGTGCCAGCAGTGAACGGGGGGACTACTTTTCCTACGAGCAGTACTTC. Looking up the rest from reference TRBV2 and TRBJ2-7 gives the full variable domain: EPEVTQTPSHQVTQMGQEVILRCVPISNHLYFYWYRQILGQKVEFLVSFYNNEISEKSEIFDDQFSVERPDGSNFTLKIRSTKLEDSAMYFCASSERGDYFSYEQYFGPGTRLTVT.

J is TRBJ1-4 and V is TRBV18, with TRBD1 matching 8 bases. This CDR3 spans 16 amino acids. With 3 bases clipped from V and 4 bases from J, the junction kept 7 bases outside the gene matches. Germline lookup yields CDR1 KGHSH and CDR2 LQKENI. CDR3 bases: TGTGCCAGCTCACCCGGACAGGGCGTGAGTAATGAAAAACTGTTTTTT. Translation: CASSPGQGVSNEKLFF. The full variable domain, its missing parts supplied by reference TRBV18 and TRBJ1-4, is NAGVMQNPRHLVRRRGQEARLRCSPMKGHSHVYWYRQLPEEGLKFMVYLQKENIIDESGMPKERFSAEFPKEGPSILRIQQVVRGDSAAYFCASSPGQGVSNEKLFFGSGTQLSVL.

This clonotype came up a few times. This chain's CDR3 is CASSRPLGTYETQYF. CDR3 nucleotides: TGTGCCAGCAGCCGGCCCCTAGGGACTTATGAGACCCAGTACTTC. This chain uses TRBV28 with TRBJ2-5; a weak D match, TRBD2 (6 bases). Germline V gene data show CDR1 as MDHEN and CDR2 as SYDVKM. The V end was cut by 6 bases, the J end by 5 bases, with 19 bases between. The CDR3 is 15 amino acids.

This clonotype was seen at least ten times. The CDR3 DNA reads TGTGCCAGCAGTTCGGGACTAAATCAGCCCCAGCATTTT. It encodes CASSSGLNQPQHF. The chain is built from TRBV28 and TRBJ1-5, with D possibly being TRBD1 (5 bases). The CDR3 spans 13 residues. The germline V and J ends were trimmed by 4 bases and 4 bases, with 8 bases remaining between them. Looked up from germline, CDR1 is MDHEN and CDR2 is SYDVKM.

The chain couples TRBV7-9 to TRBJ1-1, with D tentatively TRBD1 (5 bases). From germline, CDR1 is SEHNR and CDR2 FQNEAQ (reference sequence). There are 14 residues in the CDR3. Trimming cost V 4 bases and J 4 bases, with 13 bases left between them. CDR3 in amino acids: CASSSTGVLTEAFF. DNA for the CDR3: TGTGCCAGCAGCTCTACAGGCGTACTCACTGAAGCTTTCTTT. Complete variable domain (other parts from reference TRBV7-9 and TRBJ1-1): DTGVSQNPRHKITKRGQNVTFRCDPISEHNRLYWYRQTLGQGPEFLTYFQNEAQLEKSRLLSDRFSAERPKGSFSTLEIQRTEQGDSAMYLCASSSTGVLTEAFFGQGTRLTVV.

This clonotype was seen repeatedly, ten times or more. The chain links TRBV20-1 to TRBJ2-7, with TRBD1 matching 9 bases. V was pared by 6 bases and J by 6 bases, with 24 bases of the junction left unmatched. This CDR3 is 18 amino acids long. Germline assignment: CDR1 DFQATT and CDR2 SNEGSKA (reference sequence). The DNA for the CDR3 is TGCAGTGCCACACCGGAACGATTTTACGGGACAGGGTCAAGCGAGCAGTACTTC. Residues: CSATPERFYGTGSSEQYF.

V usage is TRBV29-1 and J usage is TRBJ2-7, with D maybe TRBD2 (6 bases). Trimming took 5 bases from V and 7 from J, leaving 12 bases between them. The germline gives CDR1 SQVTM, CDR2 ANQGSEA. The CDR3 is made up of 11 amino acids. The CDR3 nucleotides are TGCAGCGTTTTAAGGGCGGGAGAGCAGTACTTC. This sequence encodes CSVLRAGEQYF.

This clonotype was detected ten times or more. The rearrangement links TRBV6-5 to TRBJ1-4; 7 bases line up with TRBD1. Trimming took 5 bases from V and 6 from J; bases not matched to a gene: 3. Germline V gene lookup returns CDR1 MNHEY and CDR2 SVGAGI. CDR3 length: 13 amino acids. The CDR3 DNA sequence: TGTGCCAGCAGTCCCGGGACAGATGAAAAACTGTTTTTT. This encodes CASSPGTDEKLFF.

The rearrangement links TRBV7-9 to TRBJ1-5, with D possibly being TRBD1 (6 bases). Trimming cost V 3 bases and J 7 bases, with 16 bases left between them. CDR1 is SEHNR, CDR2 FQNEAQ, per germline (reference sequence). The CDR3 length is 15 residues. CDR3 nucleotide sequence: TGTGCCAGCAGCTTCGGTAATACAGGGTTCCAGCCCCAGCATTTT. Translation: CASSFGNTGFQPQHF.

This clonotype was seen at least ten times. This chain joins TRBV28 and TRBJ2-4, with a weak D call TRBD2 (5 bases). This CDR3 contains 15 residues. Trimming left V 5 bases short and J 2 bases short, with 13 bases between. Germline CDR1 reads MDHEN; CDR2 reads SYDVKM. The CDR3 sequence is CASSIRTGTKNIQYF. CDR3 DNA sequence: TGTGCCAGCAGTATCCGGACCGGGACCAAAAACATTCAGTACTTC.

V is TRBV9 and J is TRBJ2-3; D perhaps matches TRBD1 (6 bases). The CDR3 covers 15 residues. V lost 0 bases and J 4 bases, leaving 12 bases between the germline ends. Germline values: CDR1 SGDLS, CDR2 YYNGEE. CDR3 residues: CASSVAGAFADTQYF. The CDR3 DNA is TGTGCCAGCAGCGTAGCAGGGGCGTTCGCAGATACGCAGTATTTT.

CDR3 sequence: CASSSGLAGGLPSYNEQFF. The CDR3 nucleotides read TGTGCCAGCAGCTCCGGACTAGCGGGGGGCCTTCCTTCCTACAATGAGCAGTTCTTC. The chain employs TRBV13 and TRBJ2-1; 14 bases line up with TRBD2. The V gene's germline CDR1 is PRHDT and CDR2 FYEKMQ (reference sequence). The CDR3 has 19 residues. The trim removed 4 bases at V and 1 base at J, leaving 9 bases unmatched. Using reference TRBV13 and TRBJ2-1 for the parts outside the CDR3, the full variable domain is AAGVIQSPRHLIKEKRETATLKCYPIPRHDTVYWYQQGPGQDPQFLISFYEKMQSDKGSIPDRFSAQQFSDYHSELNMSSLELGDSALYFCASSSGLAGGLPSYNEQFFGPGTRLTVL.

This clonotype was seen a few times. The chain couples TRBV12-3 or TRBV12-4 to TRBJ1-1; D perhaps matches TRBD1 (6 bases). V lost 5 bases and J 1 base, leaving 17 bases between the germline ends. The CDR3 covers 16 residues. CDR3 bases: TGTGCCAGCAGTCCCCCCTCGGGACACGGGAACACTGAAGCTTTCTTT. Translating it yields CASSPPSGHGNTEAFF.

This chain joins TRBV29-1 and TRBJ2-7; a possible D gene is TRBD2 (7 bases). CDR1 SQVTM and CDR2 ANQGSEA come from the germline V gene. Trimming removed 5 bases from V and 2 bases from J, with 13 bases in between. The CDR3 runs to 13 residues. CDR3 residues: CSVRGASPYEQYF. Written as DNA, the CDR3 is TGCAGCGTTCGGGGGGCATCACCCTACGAGCAGTACTTC.

This clonotype occurred many times. The rearrangement links TRBV27 to TRBJ1-1, with D possibly being TRBD1 (6 bases). Trimming removed 3 bases from V and 6 bases from J, with 11 bases in between. In germline, CDR1 is MNHEY, CDR2 SMNVEV (reference sequence). The CDR3 loop spans 13 amino acids. The CDR3 region is CASSLAAGAEAFF. Written as DNA, the CDR3 is TGTGCCAGCAGTTTGGCCGCAGGGGCTGAAGCTTTCTTT.